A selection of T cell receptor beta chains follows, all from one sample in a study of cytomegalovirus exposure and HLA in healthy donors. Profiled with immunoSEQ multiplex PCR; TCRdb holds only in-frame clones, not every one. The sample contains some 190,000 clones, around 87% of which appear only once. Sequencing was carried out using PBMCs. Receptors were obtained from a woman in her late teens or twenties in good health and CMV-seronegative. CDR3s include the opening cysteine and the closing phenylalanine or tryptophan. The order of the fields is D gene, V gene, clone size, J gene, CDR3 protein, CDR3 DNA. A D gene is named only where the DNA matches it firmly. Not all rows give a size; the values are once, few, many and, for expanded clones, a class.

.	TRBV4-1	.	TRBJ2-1	CASSQLGSSYNEQFF	TGCGCCAGCAGCCAGCTAGGGAGCTCCTACAATGAGCAGTTCTTC
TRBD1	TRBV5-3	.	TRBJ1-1	CARSPWDRDFVNTEAFF	TGTGCCAGAAGCCCATGGGACAGGGATTTCGTGAACACTGAAGCTTTCTTT
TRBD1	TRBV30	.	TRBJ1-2	CAWIGTGNYGYTF	TGTGCCTGGATAGGGACAGGGAACTATGGCTACACCTTC
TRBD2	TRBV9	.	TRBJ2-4	CASSVEAGGNIQYF	TGTGCCAGCAGCGTAGAAGCGGGAGGCAACATTCAGTACTTC
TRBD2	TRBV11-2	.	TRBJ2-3	CASSLDPAGVPDTQYF	TGTGCCAGCAGCTTAGATCCAGCGGGAGTTCCAGATACGCAGTATTTT
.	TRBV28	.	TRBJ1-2	CASSLIDSYGYTF	TGTGCCAGCAGTTTAATAGACAGCTATGGCTACACCTTC
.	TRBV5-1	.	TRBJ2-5	CASSLYTGRQETQYF	TGCGCCAGCAGCTTGTATACGGGGAGGCAAGAGACCCAGTACTTC
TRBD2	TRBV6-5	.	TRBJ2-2	CASSVAGEGGELFF	TGTGCCAGCAGCGTAGCGGGAGAGGGCGGGGAGCTGTTTTTT
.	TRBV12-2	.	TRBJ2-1	CASRLGRGASNEQFF	TGTGCAAGTCGCTTAGGGCGGGGAGCCTCCAATGAGCAGTTCTTC
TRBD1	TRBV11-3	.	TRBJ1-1	CASSPRDRVSTEAFF	TGTGCCAGCAGCCCCCGGGACAGGGTCTCGACTGAAGCTTTCTTT
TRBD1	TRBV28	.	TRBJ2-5	CASSYRTGLRTQYF	TGTGCCAGCTCCTACCGGACAGGCCTGCGGACCCAGTACTTC
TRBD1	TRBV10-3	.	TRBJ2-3	CATLQGTFTDTQYF	TGTGCCACCCTACAGGGGACCTTCACAGATACGCAGTATTTT
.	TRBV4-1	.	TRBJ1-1	CASSEGPRDTEAFF	TGCGCCAGCAGCGAAGGACCCCGGGACACTGAAGCTTTCTTT
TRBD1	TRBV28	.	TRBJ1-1	CASFYRGGHTEAFF	TGTGCCAGCTTTTACAGGGGTGGACACACTGAAGCTTTCTTT
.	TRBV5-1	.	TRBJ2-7	CASSGGSSYEQYF	TGCGCCAGCAGCGGGGGGAGCTCCTACGAGCAGTACTTC
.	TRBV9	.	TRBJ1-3	CASAPAGGSSGNTIYF	TGTGCCAGCGCGCCAGCCGGGGGTAGTTCTGGAAACACCATATATTTT
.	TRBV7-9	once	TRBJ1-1	CASTISGGGGTEAFF	TGTGCCAGCACCATCTCGGGGGGCGGCGGCACTGAAGCTTTCTTT
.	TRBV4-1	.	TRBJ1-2	CASSQWGRGSGNDGYTF	TGCGCCAGCAGCCAATGGGGGCGGGGGAGCGGTAACGATGGCTACACCTTC
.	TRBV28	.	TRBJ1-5	CASSSGIQPQHF	TGTGCCAGCAGCTCAGGGATCCAGCCCCAGCATTTT
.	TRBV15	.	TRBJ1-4	CATSRDPGETNEKLFF	TGTGCCACCAGCAGGGATCCGGGGGAAACTAATGAAAAACTGTTTTTT
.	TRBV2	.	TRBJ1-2	CASSELREKPRGYTF	TGTGCCAGCAGTGAACTGAGGGAAAAGCCTCGGGGCTACACCTTC
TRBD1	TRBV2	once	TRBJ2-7	CASKSDRARGQYF	TGTGCCAGCAAATCGGACAGGGCCCGGGGGCAGTACTTC
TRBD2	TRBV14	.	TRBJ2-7	CASSLRRTSGSYEQYF	TGTGCCAGCAGCCTACGAAGGACTAGCGGCTCCTACGAGCAGTACTTC
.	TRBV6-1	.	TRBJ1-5	CAYDTGTLNQPQHF	TGTGCCTACGACACAGGGACACTCAATCAGCCCCAGCATTTT